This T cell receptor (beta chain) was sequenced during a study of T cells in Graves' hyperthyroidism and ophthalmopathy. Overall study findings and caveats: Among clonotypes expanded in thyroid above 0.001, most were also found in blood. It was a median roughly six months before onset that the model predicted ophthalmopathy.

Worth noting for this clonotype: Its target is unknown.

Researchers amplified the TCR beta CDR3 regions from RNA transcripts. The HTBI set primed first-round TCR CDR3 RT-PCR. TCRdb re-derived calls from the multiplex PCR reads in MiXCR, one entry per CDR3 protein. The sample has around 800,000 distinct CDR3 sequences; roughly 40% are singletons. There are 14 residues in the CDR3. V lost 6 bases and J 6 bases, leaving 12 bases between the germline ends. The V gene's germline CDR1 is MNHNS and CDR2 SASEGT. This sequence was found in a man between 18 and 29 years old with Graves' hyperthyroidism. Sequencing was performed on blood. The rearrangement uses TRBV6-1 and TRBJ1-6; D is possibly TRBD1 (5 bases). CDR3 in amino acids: CASSPGGGNSPLHF. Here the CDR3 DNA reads TGTGCCAGCAGCCCCGGGGGGGGTAATTCACCCCTCCACTTT.